The 21 T cell receptor beta chains in this list originate from one sample, sequenced in a study of blood T cell repertoires in COVID-19. Libraries were prepared by immunoSEQ multiplex PCR; TCRdb keeps only in-frame clonotypes and omits some of them. The table shows around 700,000 clones, with 85% to 90% occurring only once. Sequencing input: peripheral blood. The receptors stem from a woman aged 18-29 years with acute or convalescent COVID-19.

This chain uses TRBV6-2 or TRBV6-3 with TRBJ2-7; 8 bases line up with TRBD1. The V and J ends lost 4 bases and 4 bases, in that order; junction bases with no gene match: 9. Germline loops: CDR1 MNHEY, CDR2 SVGEGT. The CDR3 is made up of 15 amino acids. CDR3 coding DNA: TGTGCCAGCAGTTCCGGACAGGGTAGAGTTTACGAGCAGTACTTC. It specifies CASSSGQGRVYEQYF.

This chain uses TRBV5-1 with TRBJ1-1, with a weak D call TRBD1 (6 bases). The CDR3 has 14 residues. CDR1 and CDR2 (germline): SGHRS, YFSETQ. The V end was cut by 3 bases, the J end by 3 bases, with 12 bases between. The CDR3 DNA follows: TGCGCCAGCAGCTCGAACTCAGGGGACACTGAAGCTTTCTTT. Translation gives CASSSNSGDTEAFF.

This chain uses TRBV6-1 with TRBJ1-2, with 8 bases fitting TRBD1. Germline-derived CDR1 and CDR2 are MNHNS and SASEGT. Unmatched junction bases numbered 5, after V lost 1 base and J lost 4 bases. This CDR3 spans 15 amino acids. The CDR3 DNA reads as TGTGCCAGCAGTGAAGGGGCAGGGGGCCCCTATGGCTACACCTTC. It encodes CASSEGAGGPYGYTF.

This clone appeared once. The CDR3 DNA is TGTGCCAGCAGCCCCCTAATAGCAGATACGCAGTATTTT. Translating it yields CASSPLIADTQYF. The chain employs TRBV3-1 (or the pseudogene TRBV3-2) and TRBJ2-3; D gene uncertain. Deletions cut 4 bases from V and 4 bases from J, with 9 bases between. The CDR3 sequence is 13 residues long. The germline gives CDR1 LGHDT, CDR2 YNNKEL (reference sequence).

J is TRBJ1-1 and V is TRBV9, with D hard to call. Germline V gene data show CDR1 as SGDLS and CDR2 as YYNGEE. V gave up 6 bases and J gave up 1 base, with 13 bases separating them. The CDR3 consists of 14 residues. The CDR3 sequence is CASNPGQRNTEAFF. The CDR3 DNA follows: TGTGCCAGCAACCCTGGGCAGAGGAACACTGAAGCTTTCTTT.

The DNA of the CDR3 is TGTGCCAGCAGCGCCCGGGACAGGGGGCAATTTGGTCGTGGCTACACCTTC. It is translated as CASSARDRGQFGRGYTF. J is TRBJ1-2 and V is TRBV9; 12 nucleotides agree with TRBD1. The junction had 13 bases not matched to a gene; V was cut back by 3 bases and J by 7 bases. This CDR3 spans 17 amino acids. Germline assignment: CDR1 SGDLS and CDR2 YYNGEE.

This chain links TRBV10-3 with TRBJ1-4, with D maybe TRBD1 (5 bases). The germline CDR1 and CDR2 sequences are ENHRY and SYGVKD. Between the trimmed V and J ends, which lost 6 bases and 5 bases, there was a span of 10 bases. The CDR3 extends over 13 amino acids. In nucleotides, the CDR3 is TGTGCCATCAGAGACAGCATGAATGAAAAACTGTTTTTT. Its protein is CAIRDSMNEKLFF.

This clone came up a few times. This sequence joins TRBV2 and TRBJ2-2, with 10 bases identical to TRBD2. The CDR3 has 15 residues. Germline CDR1 SNHLY, CDR2 FYNNEI. Unmatched junction bases numbered 8, after V lost 7 bases and J lost 6 bases. DNA for the CDR3: TGTGCCAGCATCACCGGGACTAGCGAATCCGGGGAGCTGTTTTTT. It translates to CASITGTSESGELFF.

This clone was picked up one time. V usage is TRBV19 and J usage is TRBJ1-3; D not resolved. Trimming took 3 bases from V and 2 from J, leaving 11 bases between them. Germline CDR1 is LNHDA and CDR2 is SQIVND (reference sequence). The CDR3 length is 15 residues. The DNA of the CDR3 is TGTGCCAGTAGTATGGTGTCTATGGCTGGAAACACCATATATTTT. Translated, it gives CASSMVSMAGNTIYF.

CDR3 sequence reads: CASSIQGVYGYTF. CDR3 bases: TGTGCCAGCAGCATACAGGGAGTCTATGGCTACACCTTC. The chain employs TRBV13 and TRBJ1-2, with a possible D match to TRBD1 (6 bases). V shed 5 bases and J shed 4 bases, with 11 bases lying between them. Germline CDR1 is PRHDT and CDR2 is FYEKMQ (reference sequence). The length of the CDR3 is 13 residues.

This clone was seen once. V and J are TRBV4-3 and TRBJ2-1, with 7 bases that match TRBD2. J was trimmed by 7 bases and V by 1 base; bases with no gene match: 7. The CDR3 is 15 residues long. Germline-derived CDR1 and CDR2 are LGHNA and YSLEER. The CDR3 DNA reads TGCGCCAGCAGCCAAGGGATAGCGGGTGGAAATGAGCAGTTCTTC. This encodes CASSQGIAGGNEQFF.

The chain links TRBV5-4 to TRBJ1-1; maybe TRBD1 (5 bases). The V gene lost 4 bases and the J gene lost 5 bases, with 18 bases spanning the gap. Germline-derived CDR1 and CDR2 are SGHNT and YYREEE (reference sequence). The CDR3 extends over 15 amino acids. The CDR3 here is CASSPRNRIRTEAFF. The CDR3 DNA reads TGTGCCAGCAGCCCGAGGAACAGGATACGGACTGAAGCTTTCTTT.

This clone was seen once. V gene TRBV2 combines with J gene TRBJ1-3, with D unclear. From germline, CDR1 is SNHLY and CDR2 FYNNEI. This CDR3 contains 15 residues. Trimming took off 3 bases at V and 0 bases at J, with 9 bases between the two ends. The CDR3 is CASSDSSFSGNTIYF. The CDR3, as DNA: TGTGCCAGCAGTGATAGCAGCTTCTCTGGAAACACCATATATTTT.

The V call is TRBV5-6, the J call TRBJ1-2; 9 bases fit TRBD1. The V gene's germline CDR1 is SGHDT and CDR2 YYEEEE. J was trimmed by 6 bases and V by 2 bases; bases with no gene match: 8. The CDR3 covers 15 residues. Written as DNA, the CDR3 is TGTGCCAGCAGCTTAGGGGACAGGGATGTTCATGGCTACACCTTC. Its protein product is CASSLGDRDVHGYTF.

This chain connects TRBV19 to TRBJ2-1; D is possibly TRBD2 (5 bases). The germline gives CDR1 LNHDA, CDR2 SQIVND (reference sequence). V lost 8 bases to trimming and J lost 12 bases, with 20 bases between them. The CDR3 loop spans 13 amino acids. The CDR3 DNA follows: TGTGCCAGTTTGCATCCTAGCAAGTTTGTGCAGTTCTTC. Translated, it gives CASLHPSKFVQFF. The complete variable domain, with remaining parts taken from reference TRBV19 and TRBJ2-1, reads DGGITQSPKYLFRKEGQNVTLSCEQNLNHDAMYWYRQDPGQGLRLIYYSQIVNDFQKGDIAEGYSVSREKKESFPLTVTSAQKNPTAFYLCASLHPSKFVQFFGPGTRLTVL.

The chain couples TRBV5-3 to TRBJ1-3; D ambiguous. TRBV5-3 is recorded as an ORF, its role being uncertain. V dropped 0 bases and J dropped 0 bases, with 7 bases sitting between them. The CDR3 covers 15 residues. DNA of the CDR3: TGTGCCAGAAGCTTGGCAGTCCTCTCTGGAAACACCATATATTTT. It yields the protein CARSLAVLSGNTIYF.

This clone was seen a few times. The chain has TRBV28 and TRBJ1-5, with a tentative D call TRBD1 (5 bases). The CDR3 has 13 amino acids. V lost 6 bases and J 8 bases, leaving 14 bases between the germline ends. Germline values: CDR1 MDHEN, CDR2 SYDVKM. This CDR3 is CASSSAGGEPQHF. For the CDR3, the DNA is TGTGCCAGCAGCAGCGCGGGGGGTGAGCCCCAGCATTTT.

Comment on this clone: One junction end disagrees with the germline gene, perhaps due to a read error. The rearrangement joins TRBV6-5 to TRBJ1-3; D may be TRBD1 (5 bases). The CDR3 has 11 residues. CDR1 and CDR2 (germline): MNHEY, SVGAGI. The CDR3 DNA reads TGTGCCACCGGGGGTGGATACACCATATATTTT. Translation: CATGGGYTIYF.

The gene calls are TRBV30 and TRBJ1-3; D unresolved. V lost 8 bases, J lost 0 bases, and 14 bases lay in between. Germline CDR1 is GTSNPN and CDR2 is SVGIG (reference sequence). This CDR3 region has 14 residues. The DNA of the CDR3 is TGTGCCGGTGCCGGTCTGATCTCTGGAAACACCATATATTTT. Residues: CAGAGLISGNTIYF.

The chain has TRBV18 and TRBJ1-4; 11 bases are a match to TRBD1. The CDR3 extends over 14 amino acids. J gave up 12 bases and V 3 bases, and 6 bases lay outside the gene matches. CDR1 and CDR2 (germline): KGHSH, LQKENI. CDR3 sequence (DNA): TGTGCCAGCTCACCGGACAGGGGGCCTCACGAACTGTTTTTT. Its translation is CASSPDRGPHELFF.

This CDR3 reads CASSPVTRGMETEAFF. The CDR3 DNA follows: TGCGCCAGCAGCCCGGTTACAAGGGGAATGGAGACTGAAGCTTTCTTT. The chain links TRBV4-1 to TRBJ1-1; TRBD1 might be the D (5 bases). With 4 bases removed from V and 5 bases from J, the gap between germline ends came to 20 bases. This CDR3 spans 16 amino acids. Looked up from germline, CDR1 is MGHRA and CDR2 is YSYEKL.